A selection of T cell receptor beta chains follows, all from one sample in a study of human T cells and chemical hapten exposure. TCRdb ran MiXCR on the RACE reads and lists one entry per CDR3 protein. The data contain about 190,000 distinct CDR3 sequences, approximately 24% of them singletons. This sample comprised whole blood, obtained in connection with sensitization to the hapten diphenylcyclopropenone (DPC). The receptors come from a woman aged 40 to 50 with alopecia areata. Some clones in this sample may be carry-over from other donors' samples. CDR3s include the opening cysteine and the closing phenylalanine or tryptophan. Fields, in order: V gene, CDR3 protein.

TRBV7-9 | CASSVQGVGAGSPLHF
TRBV4-2 | CASSLDRVATNEKLFF
TRBV18 | CASSPPLRSSGANVLTF
TRBV7-2 | CASSLRPDQMNTEAFF
TRBV20-1 | CSAREQGNSPLHF
TRBV5-1 | CASSLGTGGTGNTIYF
TRBV29-1 | CSVVGTSEYEQYF
TRBV20-1 | CSTTPVGQETQYF
TRBV4-2 | CASSQVASSLTGDGYTF
TRBV6-5 | CASSYTGGENYGYTF
TRBV20-1 | CSARKADSNEKLFF
TRBV18 | CASSVGQGMAEDGYTF
TRBV7-7 | CASSLSRRGLNEQFF